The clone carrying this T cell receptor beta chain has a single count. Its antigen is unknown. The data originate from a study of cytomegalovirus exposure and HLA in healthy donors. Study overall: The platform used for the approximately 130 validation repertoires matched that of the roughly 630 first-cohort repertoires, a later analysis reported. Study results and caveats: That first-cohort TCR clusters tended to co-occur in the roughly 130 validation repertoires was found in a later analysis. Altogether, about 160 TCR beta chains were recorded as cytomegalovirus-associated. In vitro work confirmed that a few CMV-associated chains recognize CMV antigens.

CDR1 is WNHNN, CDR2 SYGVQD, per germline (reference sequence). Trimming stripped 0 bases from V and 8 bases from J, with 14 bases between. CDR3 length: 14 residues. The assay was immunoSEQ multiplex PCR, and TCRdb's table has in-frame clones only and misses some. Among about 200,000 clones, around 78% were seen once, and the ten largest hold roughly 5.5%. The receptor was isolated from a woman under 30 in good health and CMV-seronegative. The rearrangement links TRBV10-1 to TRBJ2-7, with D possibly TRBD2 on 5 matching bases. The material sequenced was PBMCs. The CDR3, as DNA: TGCGCCAGCAGTGAGTCGGCCAAGGGAGCGAAGCAGTACTTC. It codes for CASSESAKGAKQYF.